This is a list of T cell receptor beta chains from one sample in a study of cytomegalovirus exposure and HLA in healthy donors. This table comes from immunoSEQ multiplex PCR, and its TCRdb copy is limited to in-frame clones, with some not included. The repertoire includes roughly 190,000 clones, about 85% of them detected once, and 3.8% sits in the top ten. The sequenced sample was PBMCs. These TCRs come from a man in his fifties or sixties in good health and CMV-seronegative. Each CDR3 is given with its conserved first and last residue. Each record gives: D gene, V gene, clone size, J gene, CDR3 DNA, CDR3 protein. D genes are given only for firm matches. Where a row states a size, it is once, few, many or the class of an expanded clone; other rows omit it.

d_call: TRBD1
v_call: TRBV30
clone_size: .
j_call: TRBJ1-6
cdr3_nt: TGTGCCTGGAGTGTAGGTAGACAGGGTTATTCACCCCTCCACTTT
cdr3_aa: CAWSVGRQGYSPLHF

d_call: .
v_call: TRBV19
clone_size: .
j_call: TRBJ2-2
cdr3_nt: TGTGCCAGTAGGGGGGGGGCTAACAACGGGGAGCTGTTTTTT
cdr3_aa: CASRGGANNGELFF

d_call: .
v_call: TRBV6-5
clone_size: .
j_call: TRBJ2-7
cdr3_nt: TGTGCCAGCAGCCCACGGACTCGGCGGTCCTACGAGCAGTACTTC
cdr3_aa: CASSPRTRRSYEQYF

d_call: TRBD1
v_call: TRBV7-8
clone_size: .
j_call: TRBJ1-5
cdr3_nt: TGTGCCAGCAGCCAAGGACAGGGAGGTCAGCCCCAGCATTTT
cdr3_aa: CASSQGQGGQPQHF

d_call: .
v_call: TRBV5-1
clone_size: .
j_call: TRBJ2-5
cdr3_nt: TGCGCCAGCAGCTTGACGAACGGGGAGACCCAGTACTTC
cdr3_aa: CASSLTNGETQYF

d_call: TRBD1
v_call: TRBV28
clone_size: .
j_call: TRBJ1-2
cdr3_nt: TGTGCCAGCAGTAGGGATCAGGGGGGCTATGGCTACACCTTC
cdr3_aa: CASSRDQGGYGYTF

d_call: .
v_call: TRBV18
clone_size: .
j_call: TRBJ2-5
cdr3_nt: TGTGCCAGCTCCCCCCAGGGGGAGACCCAGTACTTC
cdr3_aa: CASSPQGETQYF

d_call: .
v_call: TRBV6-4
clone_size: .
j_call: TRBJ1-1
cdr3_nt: TGTGCCAGCAGTCTGACAAGGAACACTGAAGCTTTCTTT
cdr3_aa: CASSLTRNTEAFF

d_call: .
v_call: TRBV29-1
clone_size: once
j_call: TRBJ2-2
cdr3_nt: TGCAGCGTTGAAGATGTGGAGGAGTGGGGCACCGGGGAGCTGTTTTTT
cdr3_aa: CSVEDVEEWGTGELFF

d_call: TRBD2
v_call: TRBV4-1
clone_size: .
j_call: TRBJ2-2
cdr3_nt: TGCGCCAGCAGCCAAGGGGTAGTCAAGCGGGGGGTCCTTCGGGAGCTGTTTTTT
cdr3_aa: CASSQGVVKRGVLRELFF

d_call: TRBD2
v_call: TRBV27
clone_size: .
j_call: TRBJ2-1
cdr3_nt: TGTGCCAGCAGAGCGGGGGGTCGCAATGAGCAGTTCTTC
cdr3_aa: CASRAGGRNEQFF

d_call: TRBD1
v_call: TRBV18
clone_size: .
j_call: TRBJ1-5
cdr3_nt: TGTGCCAGCTCTCTGACAGGGGATCAGCCCCAGCATTTT
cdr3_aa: CASSLTGDQPQHF

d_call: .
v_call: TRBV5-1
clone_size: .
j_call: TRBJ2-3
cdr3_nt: TGCGCCAGCAGCTTGGACCCTAGCCCGATCACAGATACGCAGTATTTT
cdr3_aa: CASSLDPSPITDTQYF

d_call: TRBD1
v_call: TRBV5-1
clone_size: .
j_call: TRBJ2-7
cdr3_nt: TGCGCCAGCAGGCCCGGGACAGGGTTTTCCTACGAGCAGTACTTC
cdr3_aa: CASRPGTGFSYEQYF

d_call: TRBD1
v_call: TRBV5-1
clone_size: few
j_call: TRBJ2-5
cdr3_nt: TGCGCCAGCAGCTCGACAGGGGGGGAGACCCAGTACTTC
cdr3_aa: CASSSTGGETQYF

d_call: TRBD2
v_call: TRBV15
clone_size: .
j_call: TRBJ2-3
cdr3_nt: TGTGCCACCAGCAGAGGACTAGCGGGGTTCACAGATACGCAGTATTTT
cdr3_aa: CATSRGLAGFTDTQYF

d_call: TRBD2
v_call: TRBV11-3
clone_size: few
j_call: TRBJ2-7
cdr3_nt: TGTGCCAGCAGCTCCCGACTAGCGGGGGGGCGCAACGAGCAGTACTTC
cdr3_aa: CASSSRLAGGRNEQYF

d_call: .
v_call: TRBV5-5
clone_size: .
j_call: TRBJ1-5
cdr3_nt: TGTGCCAGCAACATTGACGGGGGAAATCAGCCCCAGCATTTT
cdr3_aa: CASNIDGGNQPQHF

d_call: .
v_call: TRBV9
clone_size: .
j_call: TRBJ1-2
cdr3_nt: TGTGCCAGCAGCGTGTTTTCCCTAGAAGCCGGCTACACCTTC
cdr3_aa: CASSVFSLEAGYTF

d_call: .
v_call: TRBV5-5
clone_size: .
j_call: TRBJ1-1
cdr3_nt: TGTGCCAGCAGCCTCTACCCAGGGAAAGGCACTGAAGCTTTCTTT
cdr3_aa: CASSLYPGKGTEAFF

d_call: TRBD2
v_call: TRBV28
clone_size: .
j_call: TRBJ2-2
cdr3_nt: TGTGCCAGTAAGCGGGGAGGTACCGGGGAGCTGTTTTTT
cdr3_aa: CASKRGGTGELFF

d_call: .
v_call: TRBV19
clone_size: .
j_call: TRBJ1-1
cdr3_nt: TGTGCCAGTAGTATGTCCGGGACTGAAGCTTTCTTT
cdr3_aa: CASSMSGTEAFF

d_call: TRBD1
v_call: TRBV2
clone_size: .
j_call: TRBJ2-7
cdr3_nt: TGTGCCAGCAGTGGTGAAGGGGGCTTGGAGGAGCAGTACTTC
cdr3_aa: CASSGEGGLEEQYF

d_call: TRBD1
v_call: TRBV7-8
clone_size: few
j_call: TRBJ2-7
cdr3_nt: TGTGCCAGCAGCTTGAGGACAGGGGCCTACGAGCAGTACTTC
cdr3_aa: CASSLRTGAYEQYF

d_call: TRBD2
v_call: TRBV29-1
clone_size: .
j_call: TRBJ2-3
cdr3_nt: TGCAGCGTTGAATCTAGCGGACTCACAGATACGCAGTATTTT
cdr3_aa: CSVESSGLTDTQYF

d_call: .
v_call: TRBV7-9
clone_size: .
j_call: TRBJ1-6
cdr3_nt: TGTGCCAGCAGCCCTGTTAGTTCACCCCTCCACTTT
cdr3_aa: CASSPVSSPLHF

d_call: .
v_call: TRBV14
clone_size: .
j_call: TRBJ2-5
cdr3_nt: TGTGCCAGCAGCCTAAGAACGCTCTCACCGGGGGAGACCCAGTACTTC
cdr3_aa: CASSLRTLSPGETQYF

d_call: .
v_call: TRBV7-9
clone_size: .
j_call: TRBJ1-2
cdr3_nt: TGTTCCAGCAGCCGTAACTATGGCTACACCTTC
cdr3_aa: CSSSRNYGYTF

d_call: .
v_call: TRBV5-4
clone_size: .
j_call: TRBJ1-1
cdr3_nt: TGTGCCAGCAGGCAGGGCGGGGTTAGCACTGAAGCTTTCTTT
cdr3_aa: CASRQGGVSTEAFF

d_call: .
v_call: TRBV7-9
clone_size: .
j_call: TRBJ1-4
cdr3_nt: TGTGCCAGCAGCTTAGTTCTAGGGGTTGGGGAAAAACTGTTTTTT
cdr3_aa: CASSLVLGVGEKLFF

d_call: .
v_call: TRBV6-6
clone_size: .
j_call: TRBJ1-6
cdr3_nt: TGTGCCAGCAGTCCCCTGGGGAGTGTAAATAATTCACCCCTCCACTTT
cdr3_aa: CASSPLGSVNNSPLHF

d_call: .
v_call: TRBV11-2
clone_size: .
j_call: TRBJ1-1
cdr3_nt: TGTGCCAGCAGCCCCGACCTTGGGGGCGCTTTCTTT
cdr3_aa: CASSPDLGGAFF

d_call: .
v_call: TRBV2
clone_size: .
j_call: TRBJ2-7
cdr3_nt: TGTGCCAGCAGTCCAGAGGAATACCTTTACGAGCAGTACTTC
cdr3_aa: CASSPEEYLYEQYF

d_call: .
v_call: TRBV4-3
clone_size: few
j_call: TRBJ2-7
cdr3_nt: TGCGCCAGCAGCCAAGGAGCGACGGAAAGGTACGAGCAGTACTTC
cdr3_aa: CASSQGATERYEQYF

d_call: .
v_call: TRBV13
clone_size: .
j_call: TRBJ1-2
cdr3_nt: TGTGCCAGCAGTACTAAAATAGGACAGAACTATGGCTACACCTTC
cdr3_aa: CASSTKIGQNYGYTF

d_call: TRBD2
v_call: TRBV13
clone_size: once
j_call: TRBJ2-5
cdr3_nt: TGTGCCAGCAGCTACCAGACTAGCGGGGGGGCCCAAGAGACCCAGTACTTC
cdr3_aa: CASSYQTSGGAQETQYF

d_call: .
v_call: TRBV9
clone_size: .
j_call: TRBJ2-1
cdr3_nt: TGTGCCAGCAGCGTGACAGCTTACAATGAGCAGTTCTTC
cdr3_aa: CASSVTAYNEQFF

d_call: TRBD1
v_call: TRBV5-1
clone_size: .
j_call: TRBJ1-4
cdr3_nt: TGCGCCAGCAGCTGGCGGACAGGGTCTAATGAAAAACTGTTTTTT
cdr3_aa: CASSWRTGSNEKLFF

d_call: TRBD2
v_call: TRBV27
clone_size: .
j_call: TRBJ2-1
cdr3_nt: TGTGCCAGCAACCCCTGGAGCCCGGGACTACACAATGAGCAGTTCTTC
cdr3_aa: CASNPWSPGLHNEQFF

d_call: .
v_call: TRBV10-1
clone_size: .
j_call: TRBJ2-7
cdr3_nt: TGCGCCAGTAGCGGAGGGAGCTCCTACGAGCAGTACTTC
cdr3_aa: CASSGGSSYEQYF